This TCR beta chain was sequenced during a study of cytomegalovirus exposure and HLA in healthy donors. Findings and limits, study-wide: Several top significant clusters appeared, in a later analysis, to be linked to common viral pathogens. Cytomegalovirus association was listed for 164 TCR beta chains.

This PCR relied on a set of 60 Vbeta primers and 13 Jbeta primers. Method: immunoSEQ multiplex PCR; TCRdb's copy keeps in-frame clones and lacks some. The sample contains around 99,000 clones, less than 85% of which appear only once. Notes on this clone: The antigen remains unidentified.

Per the germline V gene, CDR1 is LNHDA and CDR2 is SQIVND (reference sequence). The CDR3 covers 12 residues. V shed 5 bases and J shed 5 bases, with 10 bases lying between them. The sample taken for sequencing was PBMCs. V is TRBV19 and J is TRBJ2-7, with D possibly being TRBD2 (5 bases). The origin of this receptor is a man between 18 and 35 years old in good health and CMV-seronegative. CDR3 sequence reads: CASSAAGDEQYF. CDR3 nucleotides: TGTGCCAGTAGTGCCGCCGGGGACGAGCAGTACTTC.